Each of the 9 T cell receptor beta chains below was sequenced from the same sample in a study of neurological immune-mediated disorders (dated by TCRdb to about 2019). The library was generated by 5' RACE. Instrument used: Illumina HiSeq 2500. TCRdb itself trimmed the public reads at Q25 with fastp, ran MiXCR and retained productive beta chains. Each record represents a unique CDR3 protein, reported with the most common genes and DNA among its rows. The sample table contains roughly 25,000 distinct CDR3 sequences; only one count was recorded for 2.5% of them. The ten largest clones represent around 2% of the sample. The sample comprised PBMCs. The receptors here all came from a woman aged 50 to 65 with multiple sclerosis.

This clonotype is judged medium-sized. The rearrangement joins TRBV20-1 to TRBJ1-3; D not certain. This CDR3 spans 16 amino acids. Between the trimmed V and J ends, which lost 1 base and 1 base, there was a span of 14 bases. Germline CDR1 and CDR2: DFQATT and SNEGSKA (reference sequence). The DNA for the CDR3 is TGCAGTGCTAGAGGGCGGGGAGTCGGTTCTGGAAACACCATATATTTT. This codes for CSARGRGVGSGNTIYF.

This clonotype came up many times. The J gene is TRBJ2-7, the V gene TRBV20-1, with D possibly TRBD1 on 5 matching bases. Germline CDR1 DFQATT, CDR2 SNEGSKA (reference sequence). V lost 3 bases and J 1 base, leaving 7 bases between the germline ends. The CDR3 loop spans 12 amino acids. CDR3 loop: CSARGPSYEQYF. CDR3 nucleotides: TGCAGTGCTAGGGGGCCGTCCTACGAGCAGTACTTC.

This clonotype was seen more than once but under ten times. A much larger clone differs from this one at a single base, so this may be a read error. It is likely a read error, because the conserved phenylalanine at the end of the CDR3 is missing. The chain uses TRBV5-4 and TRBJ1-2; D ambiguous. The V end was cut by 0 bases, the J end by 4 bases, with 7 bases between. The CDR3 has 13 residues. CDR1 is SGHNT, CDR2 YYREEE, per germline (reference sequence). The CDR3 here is CASSLDQAYGYTY. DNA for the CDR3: TGTGCCAGCAGCTTGGACCAGGCCTATGGCTACACCTAC.

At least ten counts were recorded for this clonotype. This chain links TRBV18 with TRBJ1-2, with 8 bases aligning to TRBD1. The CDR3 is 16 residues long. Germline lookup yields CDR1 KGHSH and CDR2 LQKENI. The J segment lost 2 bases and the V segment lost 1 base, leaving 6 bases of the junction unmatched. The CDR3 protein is CASSPRQTGDNYGYTF. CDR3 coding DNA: TGTGCCAGCTCACCACGACAGACAGGGGACAACTATGGCTACACCTTC. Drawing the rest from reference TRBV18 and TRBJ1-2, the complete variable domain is NAGVMQNPRHLVRRRGQEARLRCSPMKGHSHVYWYRQLPEEGLKFMVYLQKENIIDESGMPKERFSAEFPKEGPSILRIQQVVRGDSAAYFCASSPRQTGDNYGYTFGSGTRLTVV.

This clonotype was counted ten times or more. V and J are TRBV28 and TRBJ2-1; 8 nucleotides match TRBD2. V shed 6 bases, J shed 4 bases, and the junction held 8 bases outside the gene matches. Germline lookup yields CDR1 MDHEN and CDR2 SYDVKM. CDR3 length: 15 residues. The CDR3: CASRGSGSLYNEQFF. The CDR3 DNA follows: TGTGCCAGCAGAGGGAGCGGGAGTCTGTACAATGAGCAGTTCTTC.

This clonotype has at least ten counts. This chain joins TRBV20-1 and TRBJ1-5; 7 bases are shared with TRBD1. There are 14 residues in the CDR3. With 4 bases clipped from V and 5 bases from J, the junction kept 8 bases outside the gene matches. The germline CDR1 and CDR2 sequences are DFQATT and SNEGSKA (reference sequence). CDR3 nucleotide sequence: TGCAGTGCTAAGACAGGGAGCGGCGATCAGCCCCAGCATTTT. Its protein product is CSAKTGSGDQPQHF.

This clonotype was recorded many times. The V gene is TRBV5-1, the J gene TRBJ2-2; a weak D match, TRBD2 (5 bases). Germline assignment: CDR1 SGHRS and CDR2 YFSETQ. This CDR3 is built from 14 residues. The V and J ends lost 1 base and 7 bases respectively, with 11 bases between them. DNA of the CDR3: TGCGCCAGCAGCTTGAGGCCGGGGAGCGGGGAGCTGTTTTTT. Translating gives CASSLRPGSGELFF.

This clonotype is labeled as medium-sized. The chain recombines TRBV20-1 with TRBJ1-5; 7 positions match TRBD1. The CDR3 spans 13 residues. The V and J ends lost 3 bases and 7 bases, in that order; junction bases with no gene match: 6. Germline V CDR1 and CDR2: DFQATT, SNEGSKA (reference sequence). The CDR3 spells CSASVGGEQPQHF. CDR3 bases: TGCAGTGCTAGCGTAGGGGGCGAACAGCCCCAGCATTTT.

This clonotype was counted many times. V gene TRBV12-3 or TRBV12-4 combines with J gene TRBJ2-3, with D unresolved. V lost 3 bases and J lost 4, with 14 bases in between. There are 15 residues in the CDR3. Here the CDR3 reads CASSFLLGAADTQYF. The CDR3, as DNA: TGTGCCAGCAGTTTCCTCCTAGGAGCTGCAGATACGCAGTATTTT.